The clone carrying this TCR beta chain was counted once. Its antigen is unidentified. The germline V gene encodes CDR1 SEHNR and CDR2 FQNEAQ (reference sequence). The CDR3 loop spans 16 amino acids. V dropped 4 bases and J dropped 4 bases, with 20 bases sitting between them. The entry originates in a study of T cell repertoires in cytomegalovirus infection. Study-wide context: Both CMV infection and a matching HLA type were indicated by public TCR beta signatures. Study results and limitations: HLA-C-restricted CMV-specific TCR beta clonotypes prevailed in the ex vivo response. CMV carriers with the relevant HLA were identified by cumulative public TCR beta family frequency.

TCRdb used MiXCR to reprocess the reads, holding one entry per CDR3 protein. The repertoire has fewer than 300,000 distinct CDR3 sequences, roughly 25% of them found once; the top ten carry roughly 14%. The sample was PBMCs. The chain links TRBV7-9 to TRBJ2-7; maybe TRBD1 (6 bases). The receptor's source is a human donor in good health (CMV status not recorded). Some clones in this sample may be carry-over from other donors' samples. CDR3 bases: TGTGCCAGCAGCTCTCCCCCCGGGACACCGGTATACGAGCAGTACTTC. Protein product: CASSSPPGTPVYEQYF.